The T cell receptor (beta chain) under discussion was sequenced for a study of blood T cell repertoires in COVID-19. Whole-study context: The United States, Italy and Spain supplied acute and convalescent COVID-19 samples. PBMCs, B-cell-depleted T cells, or T cells provided the cDNA or gDNA that made up the material.

As originally analysed: Nucleated cell number was recorded as an estimate derived from reference gene primer amplification. Produced via immunoSEQ multiplex PCR; TCRdb's table is partial and in-frame only. The V and J calls and clone size are taken from that table; D and trimming were inferred from the DNA. The sample has approximately 280,000 clones, approximately 86% seen once. What was sequenced was peripheral blood. The receptor was isolated from a woman younger than 45 who had recovered from COVID-19.

CDR3 loop: CASSQSGQGIFDEQYF. The DNA for the CDR3 is TGTGCCAGCAGCCAATCGGGACAGGGGATTTTCGACGAGCAGTACTTC. This chain uses TRBV16 with TRBJ2-7; 10 bases match TRBD1. The CDR3 runs 16 residues. The germline V gene encodes CDR1 KGHSY and CDR2 FQNENV. V gave up 0 bases and J gave up 5 bases; unmatched junction bases: 7.